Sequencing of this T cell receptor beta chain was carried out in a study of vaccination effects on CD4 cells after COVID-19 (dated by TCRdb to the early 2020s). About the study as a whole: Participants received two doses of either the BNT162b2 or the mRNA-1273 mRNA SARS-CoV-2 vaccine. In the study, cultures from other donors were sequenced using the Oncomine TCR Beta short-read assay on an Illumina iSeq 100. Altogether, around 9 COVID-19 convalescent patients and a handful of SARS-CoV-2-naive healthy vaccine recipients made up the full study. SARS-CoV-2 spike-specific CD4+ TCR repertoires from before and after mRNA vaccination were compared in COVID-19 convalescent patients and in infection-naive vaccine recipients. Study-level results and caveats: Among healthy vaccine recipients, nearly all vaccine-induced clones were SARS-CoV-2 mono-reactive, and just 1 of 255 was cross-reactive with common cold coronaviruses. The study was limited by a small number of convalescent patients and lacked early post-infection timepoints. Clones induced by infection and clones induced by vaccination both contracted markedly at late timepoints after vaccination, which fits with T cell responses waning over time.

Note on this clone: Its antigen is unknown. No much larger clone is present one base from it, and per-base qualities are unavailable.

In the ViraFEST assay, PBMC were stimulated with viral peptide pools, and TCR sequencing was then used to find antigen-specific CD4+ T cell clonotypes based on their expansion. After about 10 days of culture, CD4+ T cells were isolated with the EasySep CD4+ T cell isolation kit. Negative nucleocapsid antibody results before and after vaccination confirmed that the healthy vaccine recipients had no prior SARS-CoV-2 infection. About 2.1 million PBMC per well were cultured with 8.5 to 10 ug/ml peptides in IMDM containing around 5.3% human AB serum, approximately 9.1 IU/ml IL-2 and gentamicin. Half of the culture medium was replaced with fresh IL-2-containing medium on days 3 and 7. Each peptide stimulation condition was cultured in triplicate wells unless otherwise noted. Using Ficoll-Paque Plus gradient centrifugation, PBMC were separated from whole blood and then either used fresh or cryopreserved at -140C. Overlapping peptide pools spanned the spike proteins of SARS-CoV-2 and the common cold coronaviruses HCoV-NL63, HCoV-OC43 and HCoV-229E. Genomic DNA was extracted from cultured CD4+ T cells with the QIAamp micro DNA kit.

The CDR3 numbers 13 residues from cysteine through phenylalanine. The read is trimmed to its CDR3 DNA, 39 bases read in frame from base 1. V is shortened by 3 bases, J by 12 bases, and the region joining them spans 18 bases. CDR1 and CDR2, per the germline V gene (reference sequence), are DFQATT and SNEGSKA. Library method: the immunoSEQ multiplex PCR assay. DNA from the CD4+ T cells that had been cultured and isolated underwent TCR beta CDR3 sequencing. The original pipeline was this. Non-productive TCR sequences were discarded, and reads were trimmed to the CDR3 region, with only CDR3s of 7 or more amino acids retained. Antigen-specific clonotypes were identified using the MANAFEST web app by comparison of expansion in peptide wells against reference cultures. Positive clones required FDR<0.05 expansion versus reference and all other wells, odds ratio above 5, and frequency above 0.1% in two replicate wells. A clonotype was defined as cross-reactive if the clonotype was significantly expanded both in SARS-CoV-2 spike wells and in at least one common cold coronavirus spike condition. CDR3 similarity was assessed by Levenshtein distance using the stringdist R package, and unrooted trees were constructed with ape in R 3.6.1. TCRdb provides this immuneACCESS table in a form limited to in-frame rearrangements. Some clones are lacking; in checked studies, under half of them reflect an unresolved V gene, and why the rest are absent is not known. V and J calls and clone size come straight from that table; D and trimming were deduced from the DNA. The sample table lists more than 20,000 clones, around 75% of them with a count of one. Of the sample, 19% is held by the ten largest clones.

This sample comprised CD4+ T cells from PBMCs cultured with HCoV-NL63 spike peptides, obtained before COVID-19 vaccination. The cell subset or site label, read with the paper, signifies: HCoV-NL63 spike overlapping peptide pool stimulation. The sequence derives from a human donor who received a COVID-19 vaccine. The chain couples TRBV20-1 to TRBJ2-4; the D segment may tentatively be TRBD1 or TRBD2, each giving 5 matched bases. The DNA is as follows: TGCAGTGCTAGTACGGGGCAGGACCCCACTCAGTACTTC. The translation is CSASTGQDPTQYF.